What follows describes a single TCR beta chain. What it binds is unknown. The data are from a study of OX40 agonist ivuxolimab in advanced cancers. Background on the study: Mean age around 60 years, range roughly 23 to 79; around 80% male.

CDR1 and CDR2 (germline): MNHEY, SMNVEV (reference sequence). The CDR3 is 15 amino acids. V lost 2 bases and J 1 base, leaving 11 bases between the germline ends. Study-wide points: There was clonal expansion of CD4+ and CD8+ blood T cells by week 6 at 0.1 to 3.0 mg/kg.

This table comes from immunoSEQ multiplex PCR, and its TCRdb copy is limited to in-frame clones, with some not included. The table shows fewer than 85,000 clones, with approximately 86% occurring only once. The clonotype was recovered from an adult with an advanced solid tumor such as melanoma, head and neck, liver or kidney cancer. This material consisted of CD4+ or CD8+ T cells sorted from blood, taken in a trial of the OX40 agonist ivuxolimab. The chain employs TRBV27 and TRBJ1-2; possibly TRBD1 for D (5 bases). CDR3 coding DNA: TGTGCCAGCAGTTTAGCTCGAGGGGTTAACTATGGCTACACCTTC. This codes for CASSLARGVNYGYTF.